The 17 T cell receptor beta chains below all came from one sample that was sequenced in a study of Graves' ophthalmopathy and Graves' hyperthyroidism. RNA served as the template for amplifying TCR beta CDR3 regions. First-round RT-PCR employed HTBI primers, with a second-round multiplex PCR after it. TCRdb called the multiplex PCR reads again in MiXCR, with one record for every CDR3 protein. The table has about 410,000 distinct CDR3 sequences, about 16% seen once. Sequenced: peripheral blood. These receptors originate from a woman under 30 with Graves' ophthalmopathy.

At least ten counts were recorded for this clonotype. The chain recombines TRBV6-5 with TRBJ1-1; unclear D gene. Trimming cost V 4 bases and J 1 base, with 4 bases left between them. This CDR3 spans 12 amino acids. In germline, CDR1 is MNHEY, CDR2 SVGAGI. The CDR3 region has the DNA TGTGCCAGCAGTTCACCGAACACTGAAGCTTTCTTT. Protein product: CASSSPNTEAFF.

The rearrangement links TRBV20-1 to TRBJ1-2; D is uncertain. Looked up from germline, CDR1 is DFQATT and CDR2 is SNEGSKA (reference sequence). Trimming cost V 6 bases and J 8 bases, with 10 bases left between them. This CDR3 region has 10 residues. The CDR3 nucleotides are TGCAGTGCGCAAGACGGAGGCTACACCTTC. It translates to CSAQDGGYTF.

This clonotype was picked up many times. CDR3 sequence reads: CASSPGWGNGYEQYF. In nucleotides, the CDR3 is TGTGCCAGCAGCCCTGGCTGGGGGAACGGCTACGAGCAGTACTTC. The genes are TRBV7-9 and TRBJ2-7; the D call may be TRBD1 or TRBD2 (5 bases each). Germline V gene data show CDR1 as SEHNR and CDR2 as FQNEAQ (reference sequence). The CDR3 has 15 amino acids. With 5 bases removed from V and 3 bases from J, the gap between germline ends came to 17 bases.

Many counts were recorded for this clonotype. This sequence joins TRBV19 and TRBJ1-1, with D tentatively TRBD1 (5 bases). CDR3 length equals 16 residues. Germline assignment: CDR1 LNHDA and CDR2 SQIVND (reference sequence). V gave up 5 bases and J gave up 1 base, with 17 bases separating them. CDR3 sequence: CASSSGTPPSNTEAFF. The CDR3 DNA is TGTGCCAGTAGTTCCGGGACCCCTCCGTCGAACACTGAAGCTTTCTTT.

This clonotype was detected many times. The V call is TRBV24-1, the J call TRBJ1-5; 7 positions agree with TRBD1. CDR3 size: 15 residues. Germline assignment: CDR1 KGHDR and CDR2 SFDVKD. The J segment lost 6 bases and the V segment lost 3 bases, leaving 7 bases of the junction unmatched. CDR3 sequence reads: CATSDQTGVGQPQHF. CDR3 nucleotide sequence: TGTGCCACCAGTGATCAAACAGGGGTCGGTCAGCCCCAGCATTTT.

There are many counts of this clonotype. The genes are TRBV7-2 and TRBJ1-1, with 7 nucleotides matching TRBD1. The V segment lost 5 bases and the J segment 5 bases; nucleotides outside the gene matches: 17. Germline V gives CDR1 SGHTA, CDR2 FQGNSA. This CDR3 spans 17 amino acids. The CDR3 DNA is TGTGCCAGCAGCCCTCCACAGGGGAGAGGAAGGGATACTGAAGCTTTCTTT. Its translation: CASSPPQGRGRDTEAFF.

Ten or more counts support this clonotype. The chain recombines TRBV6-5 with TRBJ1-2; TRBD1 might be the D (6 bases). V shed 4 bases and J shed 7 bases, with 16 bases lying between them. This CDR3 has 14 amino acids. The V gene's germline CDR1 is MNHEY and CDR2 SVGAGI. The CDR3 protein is CASSSRGGGRGYTF. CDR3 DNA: TGTGCCAGCAGTTCCCGGGGAGGGGGTCGTGGCTACACCTTC.

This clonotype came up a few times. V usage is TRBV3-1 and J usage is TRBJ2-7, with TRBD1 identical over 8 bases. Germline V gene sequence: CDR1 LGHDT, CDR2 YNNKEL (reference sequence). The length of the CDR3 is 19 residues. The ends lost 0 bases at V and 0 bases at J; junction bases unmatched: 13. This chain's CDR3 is CASSQDPSGTGPLSYEQYF. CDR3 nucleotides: TGTGCCAGCAGCCAAGATCCCTCCGGGACAGGCCCACTCTCCTACGAGCAGTACTTC.

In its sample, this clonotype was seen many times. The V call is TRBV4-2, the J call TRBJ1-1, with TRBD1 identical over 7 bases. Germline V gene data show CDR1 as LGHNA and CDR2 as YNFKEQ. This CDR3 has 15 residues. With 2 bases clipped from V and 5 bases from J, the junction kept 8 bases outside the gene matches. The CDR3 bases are TGTGCCAGCAGCCAACCGACAGGGAGGGGTACTGAAGCTTTCTTT. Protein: CASSQPTGRGTEAFF.

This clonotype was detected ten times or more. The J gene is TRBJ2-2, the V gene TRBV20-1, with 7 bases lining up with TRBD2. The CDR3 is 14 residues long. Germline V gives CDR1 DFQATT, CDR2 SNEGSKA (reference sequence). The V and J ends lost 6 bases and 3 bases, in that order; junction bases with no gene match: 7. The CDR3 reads CSAVGTIYTGELFF. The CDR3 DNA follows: TGCAGTGCCGTTGGGACTATCTACACCGGGGAGCTGTTTTTT.

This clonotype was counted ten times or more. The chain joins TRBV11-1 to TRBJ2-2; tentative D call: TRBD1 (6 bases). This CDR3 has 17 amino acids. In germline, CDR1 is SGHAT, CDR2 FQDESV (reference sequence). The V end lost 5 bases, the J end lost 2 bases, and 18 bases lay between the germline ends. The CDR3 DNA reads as TGTGCCAGCAGCACTCGCCCGACAGGACCAAACACCGGGGAGCTGTTTTTT. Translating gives CASSTRPTGPNTGELFF.

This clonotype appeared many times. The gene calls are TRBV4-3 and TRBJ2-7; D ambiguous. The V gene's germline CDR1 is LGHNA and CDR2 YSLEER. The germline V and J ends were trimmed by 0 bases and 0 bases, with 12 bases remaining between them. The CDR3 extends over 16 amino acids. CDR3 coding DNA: TGCGCCAGCAGCCAAGATCGGGCCGGAGCCTCCTACGAGCAGTACTTC. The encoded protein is CASSQDRAGASYEQYF.

The CDR3 sequence is CATSDPSGRAEMETQYF. The CDR3 DNA reads TGTGCCACCAGTGACCCTAGCGGGAGGGCCGAGATGGAGACCCAGTACTTC. The rearrangement joins TRBV24-1 to TRBJ2-5; 12 bases fit TRBD2. The CDR3 spans 17 residues. The germline V gene has CDR1 KGHDR and CDR2 SFDVKD. J gave up 5 bases and V 4 bases, and 10 bases lay outside the gene matches.

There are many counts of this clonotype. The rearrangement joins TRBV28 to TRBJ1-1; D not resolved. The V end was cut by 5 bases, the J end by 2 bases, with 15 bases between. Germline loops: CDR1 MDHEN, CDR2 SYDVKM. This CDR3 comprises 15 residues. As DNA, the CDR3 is TGTGCCAGCAGTCCCCCGGGAGGGAGAAACACTGAAGCTTTCTTT. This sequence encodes CASSPPGGRNTEAFF. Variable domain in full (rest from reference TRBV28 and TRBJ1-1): DVKVTQSSRYLVKRTGEKVFLECVQDMDHENMFWYRQDPGLGLRLIYFSYDVKMKEKGDIPEGYSVSREKKERFSLILESASTNQTSMYLCASSPPGGRNTEAFFGQGTRLTVV.

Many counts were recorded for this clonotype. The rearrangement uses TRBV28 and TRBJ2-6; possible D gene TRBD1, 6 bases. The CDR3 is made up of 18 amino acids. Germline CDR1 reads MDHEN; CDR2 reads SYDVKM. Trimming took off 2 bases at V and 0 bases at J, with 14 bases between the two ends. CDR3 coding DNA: TGTGCCAGCAGTTTAGCTCTAACAGGGAACTCTGGGGCCAACGTCCTGACTTTC. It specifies CASSLALTGNSGANVLTF.

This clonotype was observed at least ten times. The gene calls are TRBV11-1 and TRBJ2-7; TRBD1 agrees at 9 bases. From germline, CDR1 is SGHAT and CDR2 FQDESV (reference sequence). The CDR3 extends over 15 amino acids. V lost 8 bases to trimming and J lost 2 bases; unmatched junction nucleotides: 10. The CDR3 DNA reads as TGTGCCAGCTCACCCGAGAGGACAGGGGCCTACGAGCAGTACTTC. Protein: CASSPERTGAYEQYF.

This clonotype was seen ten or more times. Here the CDR3 reads CASSLRERGYEQYF. DNA for the CDR3: TGTGCCAGCAGTCTCCGGGAGCGGGGTTACGAGCAGTACTTC. The rearrangement uses TRBV3-1 and TRBJ2-7; 7 nucleotides agree with TRBD2. V was pared by 6 bases and J by 4 bases, with 9 bases of the junction left unmatched. The CDR3 contains 14 residues. Germline assignment: CDR1 LGHDT and CDR2 YNNKEL (reference sequence).